Each of the 21 T cell receptor beta chains below was sequenced from the same sample in a study of blood T cell repertoires in COVID-19 (dated by TCRdb to between 2020 and 2021). Libraries were constructed by the immunoSEQ multiplex PCR assay. In TCRdb, the immuneACCESS table is reduced to in-frame sequences with V and J assigned. These tables do not hold every clone; where another copy was compared, an unresolved V gene accounts for under half, and the others remain unexplained. The sample data list over 200,000 clones, and over 65% of these were observed just once. The ten largest clones represent approximately 2.6% of the sample. Source material: peripheral blood. The receptors derive from a woman between 65 and 79 years old with active or convalescent COVID-19.

Concerning this clone itself: The junction does not match germline at one end; this may be a read error. The chain employs TRBV5-4 and TRBJ1-4; maybe TRBD1 (6 bases). CDR3 length equals 15 residues. Germline V gene data show CDR1 as SGHNT and CDR2 as YYREEE (reference sequence). As DNA, the CDR3 is TGTGCCAGCAGCTTGGGTGGGACAACTACTGAAAAACTGTTTTTT. It yields the protein CASSLGGTTTEKLFF.

The chain has TRBV10-3 and TRBJ1-1, with D possibly TRBD1 on 6 matching bases. V was pared by 0 bases and J by 4 bases, with 18 bases between. CDR1 is ENHRY, CDR2 SYGVKD, per germline. This CDR3 has 17 residues. CDR3 sequence reads: CAISESQGVGVGTEAFF. For the CDR3, the DNA is TGTGCCATCAGTGAGTCACAGGGAGTCGGGGTGGGCACTGAAGCTTTCTTT.

This clone was recorded once. The chain carries TRBV19 and TRBJ1-1, with 11 bases fitting TRBD1. The V and J ends lost 5 bases and 10 bases, in that order; junction bases with no gene match: 6. This CDR3 is built from 13 residues. Per the germline V gene, CDR1 is LNHDA and CDR2 is SQIVND (reference sequence). CDR3 region: CASSPTGTGGAFF. Here the CDR3 DNA reads TGTGCCAGTAGTCCGACAGGGACAGGGGGAGCTTTCTTT.

This clone was counted a single time. The gene calls are TRBV2 and TRBJ2-1; D remains ambiguous. The CDR3 covers 13 residues. With 5 bases removed from V and 7 bases from J, the gap between germline ends came to 12 bases. The germline V gene encodes CDR1 SNHLY and CDR2 FYNNEI. The CDR3 region is CASSLKARNEQFF. DNA for the CDR3: TGTGCCAGCAGTTTAAAGGCGCGGAATGAGCAGTTCTTC. Together with reference TRBV2 and TRBJ2-1, the CDR3 gives the full variable domain: EPEVTQTPSHQVTQMGQEVILRCVPISNHLYFYWYRQILGQKVEFLVSFYNNEISEKSEIFDDQFSVERPDGSNFTLKIRSTKLEDSAMYFCASSLKARNEQFFGPGTRLTVL.

The rearrangement joins TRBV29-1 to TRBJ2-1, with a weak D call TRBD2 (6 bases). Germline-derived CDR1 and CDR2 are SQVTM and ANQGSEA. The CDR3 extends over 13 amino acids. Trimming pared 6 bases from V and 8 bases from J, leaving 17 bases between. CDR3 protein: CSVPLAILDEQFF. In nucleotides, the CDR3 is TGCAGCGTCCCACTAGCCATCCTCGATGAGCAGTTCTTC.

The genes are TRBV6-5 and TRBJ2-5; D unresolved. The CDR3 is 13 residues long. V was pared by 1 base and J by 1 base, with 4 bases between. The V gene's germline CDR1 is MNHEY and CDR2 SVGAGI. For the CDR3, the DNA is TGTGCCAGCAGTTACTACAGCCAAGAGACCCAGTACTTC. It yields the protein CASSYYSQETQYF.

The CDR3 nucleotides are TGCGCCAGCAGCTACGGACTAGCGGGCCTGGGAGATACGCAGTATTTT. It specifies CASSYGLAGLGDTQYF. The V call is TRBV5-1, the J call TRBJ2-3, with 11 nucleotides matching TRBD2. Losses at the gene ends were 3 bases for V and 5 bases for J; bases not matched to a gene: 8. From germline, CDR1 is SGHRS and CDR2 YFSETQ. This CDR3 contains 16 residues.

The chain is built from TRBV28 and TRBJ2-2; 8 nucleotides match TRBD2. V trimming: 7 bases; J trimming: 5 bases; junction bases outside the gene matches: 6. This CDR3 spans 14 amino acids. Germline lookup yields CDR1 MDHEN and CDR2 SYDVKM. The CDR3 coding sequence is TGTGCCAGCATCACCGGGACTAGGACCGGGGAGCTGTTTTTT. Translation gives CASITGTRTGELFF. Drawing the rest from reference TRBV28 and TRBJ2-2, the complete variable domain is DVKVTQSSRYLVKRTGEKVFLECVQDMDHENMFWYRQDPGLGLRLIYFSYDVKMKEKGDIPEGYSVSREKKERFSLILESASTNQTSMYLCASITGTRTGELFFGEGSRLTVL.

The chain joins TRBV4-1 to TRBJ2-7, with D possibly being TRBD1 (5 bases). This CDR3 is 15 amino acids long. Looked up from germline, CDR1 is MGHRA and CDR2 is YSYEKL. V was cut by 0 bases and J by 3 bases, with 12 bases left in between. CDR3 in amino acids: CASSQEVQGFYEQYF. The CDR3 region has the DNA TGCGCCAGCAGCCAAGAGGTCCAGGGCTTCTACGAGCAGTACTTC.

This chain joins TRBV29-1 and TRBJ1-4; the D gene is possibly TRBD1 (5 bases). This CDR3 spans 13 amino acids. Germline assignment: CDR1 SQVTM and CDR2 ANQGSEA. V was clipped by 3 bases and J by 7 bases, with 12 bases between them. The DNA for the CDR3 is TGCAGCGTTGACAGCCCGGGGGGTGAAAAACTGTTTTTT. Translating it yields CSVDSPGGEKLFF. The full variable domain, its missing parts supplied by reference TRBV29-1 and TRBJ1-4, is SAVISQKPSRDICQRGTSLTIQCQVDSQVTMMFWYRQQPGQSLTLIATANQGSEATYESGFVIDKFPISRPNLTFSTLTVSNMSPEDSSIYLCSVDSPGGEKLFFGSGTQLSVL.

The chain uses TRBV28 and TRBJ1-5, with a possible D match to TRBD1 (6 bases). The V and J ends lost 6 bases and 2 bases respectively, with 14 bases between them. Germline CDR1 reads MDHEN; CDR2 reads SYDVKM. This CDR3 spans 15 amino acids. Written as DNA, the CDR3 is TGTGCCAGCAGCCAAGGGACAACGGGCAATCAGCCCCAGCATTTT. It is translated as CASSQGTTGNQPQHF.

This clone was observed a few times. The CDR3 loop reads CASRGGSNLYNEQFF. The CDR3 bases are TGTGCCAGCCGGGGGGGGTCCAACCTTTACAATGAGCAGTTCTTC. The rearrangement links TRBV2 to TRBJ2-1, with TRBD2 identical over 8 bases. The V gene end was trimmed by 8 bases and the J gene end by 4 bases; junction bases not matched to a gene: 10. Germline V lookup: CDR1 SNHLY, CDR2 FYNNEI. The CDR3 sequence is 15 residues long.

This clone came up a few times. The chain joins TRBV29-1 to TRBJ1-2, with D possibly TRBD1 on 5 matching bases. The CDR3 is 14 amino acids. The germline V gene encodes CDR1 SQVTM and CDR2 ANQGSEA. Deletions cut 3 bases from V and 2 bases from J, with 13 bases between. As DNA, the CDR3 is TGCAGCGTTGATCGAGGCGGGGCGAACTATGGCTACACCTTC. This encodes CSVDRGGANYGYTF.

This rearrangement joins TRBV12-3 or TRBV12-4 to TRBJ2-1; D is possibly TRBD2 (6 bases). This CDR3 region has 12 residues. V dropped 6 bases and J dropped 7 bases, with 10 bases sitting between them. Here the CDR3 reads CASSLGLNEQFF. The CDR3 DNA is TGTGCCAGCAGCCTAGGACTAAATGAGCAGTTCTTC.

This sequence joins TRBV28 and TRBJ2-1; 7 bases map to TRBD2. The CDR3 is made up of 15 amino acids. CDR1 MDHEN and CDR2 SYDVKM come from the germline V gene. With 3 bases clipped from V and 0 bases from J, the junction kept 2 bases outside the gene matches. The CDR3 nucleotides read TGTGCCAGCAGTTTCTCTAGCGGCTCCTACAATGAGCAGTTCTTC. Encoded protein: CASSFSSGSYNEQFF.

This sequence joins TRBV6-5 and TRBJ2-1; D perhaps matches TRBD2 (5 bases). V was clipped by 0 bases and J by 4 bases, with 10 bases between them. Germline loops: CDR1 MNHEY, CDR2 SVGAGI. The CDR3 spans 15 residues. CDR3 DNA sequence: TGTGCCAGCAGTTACTCGTGGGAGTATTACAATGAGCAGTTCTTC. It is translated as CASSYSWEYYNEQFF.

The chain has TRBV30 and TRBJ2-1; D is unclear. V dropped 1 base and J dropped 8 bases, with 27 bases sitting between them. The CDR3 sequence is 18 residues long. The V gene's germline CDR1 is GTSNPN and CDR2 SVGIG (reference sequence). Here the CDR3 DNA reads TGTGCCTGGAGTGAATTGAGCGCCAGAAGGAATATACAAGATGAGCAGTTCTTC. Amino acids: CAWSELSARRNIQDEQFF.

The table lists this clone with a few counts. The V and J genes are TRBV19 and TRBJ2-2; TRBD2 matches 7 bases. The V segment lost 1 base and the J segment 4 bases; nucleotides outside the gene matches: 3. Germline CDR1 and CDR2: LNHDA and SQIVND (reference sequence). This CDR3 region has 15 residues. CDR3 residues: CASSIAGGVTGELFF. The CDR3, as DNA: TGTGCCAGTAGTATAGCGGGAGGTGTCACCGGGGAGCTGTTTTTT.

This clone was counted only a few times. The chain's CDR3 is CAWSRLAGPGELFF. In DNA form, the CDR3 reads TGTGCCTGGAGTCGACTAGCGGGGCCCGGGGAGCTGTTTTTT. V is TRBV30 and J is TRBJ2-2; 11 bases are a match to TRBD2. V lost 2 bases to trimming and J lost 6 bases; unmatched junction nucleotides: 2. This CDR3 contains 14 residues. Germline V gives CDR1 GTSNPN, CDR2 SVGIG (reference sequence).

The J gene is TRBJ2-1, the V gene TRBV5-1; 7 nucleotides agree with TRBD1. The CDR3 contains 17 residues. The V gene end was trimmed by 5 bases and the J gene end by 7 bases; junction bases not matched to a gene: 18. Germline CDR1 and CDR2: SGHRS and YFSETQ. The DNA of the CDR3 is TGCGCCAGCAGGCCTAGGTCGACAGGGCTAAATTTAAATGAGCAGTTCTTC. Its translation is CASRPRSTGLNLNEQFF.

The rearrangement joins TRBV9 to TRBJ2-5; 14 bases fit TRBD2. The CDR3 contains 15 residues. Looked up from germline, CDR1 is SGDLS and CDR2 is YYNGEE. Losses at the gene ends were 8 bases for V and 5 bases for J; bases not matched to a gene: 8. The CDR3 bases are TGTGCCAGTAATCCGGGACTAGCGGGAGTTGAGACCCAGTACTTC. It encodes CASNPGLAGVETQYF.